Listed below are T cell receptor beta chains from one sample, sequenced in a study of CD8 T cells in ankylosing spondylitis. TCRdb passed the 5' RACE reads through MiXCR, listing each CDR3 protein once. The sample has hundreds of thousands of distinct CDR3 sequences; roughly 12% are singletons. Specimen: blood, either unsorted or a sorted T cell fraction (not recorded which). These receptors were taken from a male donor with ankylosing spondylitis. Both conserved end residues are trimmed from each CDR3. Expanded clones get a size class; other rows say once, few or many, or leave the size out.

TRBV10-3	few	AISEFVDNYSNQPQH
TRBV20-1	.	SASLVGQTKNIQY
TRBV7-9	few	ASSAFRDCT
TRBV4-3	few	ASSQIARPPLH
TRBV20-1	few	SATVRSGNEQF
TRBV29-1	many	SVGPPSRNYGYT
TRBV28	.	ASSPGGGRTDTQY
TRBV9	.	ASSVGKGYDTEAF
TRBV7-2	few	ASSSGTGVTEAF
TRBV6-1	many	ASSSLASGSHFGNEQF
TRBV18	few	ASSPPSGGGRHEQY
TRBV5-1	.	ASSLRGQNYNEQF
TRBV20-1	few	SAPRSPGSDYGYT